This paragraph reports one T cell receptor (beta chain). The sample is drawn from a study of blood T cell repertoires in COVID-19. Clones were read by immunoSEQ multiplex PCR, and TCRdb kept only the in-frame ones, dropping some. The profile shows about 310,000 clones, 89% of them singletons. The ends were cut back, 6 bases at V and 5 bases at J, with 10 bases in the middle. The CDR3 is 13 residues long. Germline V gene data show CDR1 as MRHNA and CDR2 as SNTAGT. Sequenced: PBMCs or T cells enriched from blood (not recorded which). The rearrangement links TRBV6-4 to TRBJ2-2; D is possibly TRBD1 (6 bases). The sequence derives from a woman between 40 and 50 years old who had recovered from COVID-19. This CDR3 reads CASSKGGTGELFF. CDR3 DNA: TGTGCCAGCAGCAAAGGGGGAACCGGGGAGCTGTTTTTT.